This T cell receptor beta chain was found in a study of T-cell memory formation after mild COVID-19. The study, taken as a whole, reports: Of the contracting clones, CD4+ ones lay mainly in CM and EM, and CD8+ ones in EMRA. Clones shrinking from day 15 to 85 showed even CD4/CD8 mixes; later expanders tilted CD4+.

V dropped 3 bases and J dropped 8 bases, with 16 bases sitting between them. The CDR3 contains 15 residues. CDR1 LGHNA and CDR2 YNFKEQ come from the germline V gene. Constant-segment primers were used for 5'RACE, and the resulting TCR alpha and TCR beta cDNA libraries carried sample barcodes and UMIs. TCRdb re-analysed the 5' RACE reads in MiXCR, keeping a single row per CDR3 protein. This sample has about 620,000 distinct CDR3 sequences; more than 15% occur once, and the top ten carry around 12%. This clonotype has at least ten counts. Its antigen is as yet unknown. The chain is built from TRBV4-2 and TRBJ2-2; possibly TRBD2 for D (5 bases). The source of this sequence is an adult woman who had mild COVID-19 (a few samples of this study predate the infection). Cell type and time point are not known. Input material: PBMCs or a T cell subset sorted from them (not recorded which). CDR3 bases: TGTGCCAGCAGCCACGAGGAGGACCGGTTAGGGGAGCTGTTTTTT. Protein: CASSHEEDRLGELFF.